The 27 T cell receptor beta chains reported below all come from one sample, sequenced in a study of blood T cell repertoires in COVID-19. TCRdb keeps only in-frame clones here, not all; method: immunoSEQ multiplex PCR. The sample shows over 250,000 clones, about 87% of them seen only once. Sequences were obtained from peripheral blood. The receptor set was obtained from a woman in her fifties or sixties with COVID-19, enrolled during active disease.

The chain is built from TRBV12-3 or TRBV12-4 and TRBJ1-2; D is unclear. V shed 1 base and J shed 4 bases, with 4 bases lying between them. The CDR3 loop spans 12 amino acids. This CDR3 is CASSLDGYGYTF. The CDR3 DNA is TGTGCCAGCAGTTTAGACGGCTATGGCTACACCTTC.

The rearrangement uses TRBV9 and TRBJ2-1, with D possibly matching TRBD1 (6 bases). V was cut by 0 bases and J by 1 base, with 11 bases left in between. The CDR3 is 16 residues long. Germline values: CDR1 SGDLS, CDR2 YYNGEE. The CDR3 loop is CASSVAGDISYNEQFF. The CDR3 DNA is TGTGCCAGCAGCGTAGCTGGGGACATATCCTACAATGAGCAGTTCTTC.

This clone showed up just once. The sample contains more than one DNA sequence encoding this CDR3. J is TRBJ1-4 and V is TRBV5-1, with 7 bases matching TRBD1. The ends lost 3 bases at V and 3 bases at J; junction bases unmatched: 2. This CDR3 is built from 14 residues. The V gene's germline CDR1 is SGHRS and CDR2 YFSETQ. The CDR3 DNA is TGCGCCAGCAGCTCGGGGACAGCTAATGAAAAACTGTTTTTT. Protein product: CASSSGTANEKLFF.

V gene TRBV5-1 combines with J gene TRBJ2-3; TRBD2 matches 11 bases. Germline CDR1 and CDR2: SGHRS and YFSETQ. The CDR3 is 15 amino acids. With 2 bases clipped from V and 5 bases from J, the junction kept 4 bases outside the gene matches. The CDR3 coding sequence is TGCGCCAGCAGCTTCGGGCTAGCGGGAGGAGATACGCAGTATTTT. As protein: CASSFGLAGGDTQYF.

The rearrangement links TRBV9 to TRBJ1-4; 7 bases are a match to TRBD1. J gave up 14 bases and V 4 bases, and 14 bases lay outside the gene matches. Germline V CDR1 and CDR2: SGDLS, YYNGEE. This CDR3 is 14 amino acids long. As DNA, the CDR3 is TGTGCCAGCAGCCCGACAGGGCTCCCTAGGTATCTGTTTTTT. It encodes CASSPTGLPRYLFF.

The rearrangement links TRBV5-1 to TRBJ1-1, with TRBD1 matching over 8 bases. The CDR3 contains 15 residues. V lost 0 bases to trimming and J lost 1 base; unmatched junction nucleotides: 2. Germline V CDR1 and CDR2: SGHRS, YFSETQ. CDR3 residues: CASSLDGQGNTEAFF. In DNA form, the CDR3 reads TGCGCCAGCAGCTTGGATGGACAGGGGAACACTGAAGCTTTCTTT.

This clone was counted only a few times. J is TRBJ1-6 and V is TRBV13; D gene unclear. Trimming stripped 5 bases from V and 9 bases from J, with 20 bases between. This CDR3 contains 16 residues. Germline V gene sequence: CDR1 PRHDT, CDR2 FYEKMQ (reference sequence). This chain's CDR3 is CASSTPRGKGISPLHF. CDR3 in DNA: TGTGCCAGCAGCACCCCTAGAGGGAAAGGGATTTCACCCCTCCACTTT.

This clone showed up just once. CDR3 nucleotide sequence: TGCGCCAGCAGTGGGCCGGGACGGGAGGACGATGAGCAGTTCTTC. Translation: CASSGPGREDDEQFF. The rearrangement links TRBV10-2 to TRBJ2-1; 7 bases agree with TRBD2. In germline, CDR1 is WSHSY, CDR2 SAAADI. This CDR3 contains 15 residues. Trimming removed 4 bases from V and 8 bases from J; junction bases left unmatched: 11.

The V gene is TRBV27, the J gene TRBJ1-1; 10 bases line up with TRBD1. CDR1 and CDR2 from the germline V gene are MNHEY and SMNVEV (reference sequence). Losses at the gene ends were 3 bases for V and 7 bases for J; bases not matched to a gene: 5. This CDR3 region has 14 residues. The DNA of the CDR3 is TGTGCCAGCAGTTTCGACAGGGGGCCGGGTGAAGCTTTCTTT. The encoded protein is CASSFDRGPGEAFF.

The chain links TRBV7-2 to TRBJ2-3, with 14 bases identical to TRBD2. The CDR3 length is 15 residues. Germline V CDR1 and CDR2: SGHTA, FQGNSA. Germline trimming cut 2 bases from V and 12 bases from J; bases unmatched to any gene: 7. DNA of the CDR3: TGTGCCAGCAGCTTACCCGGACTAGCGGGAGGCGGCCAGTATTTT. Protein sequence: CASSLPGLAGGGQYF.

The chain links TRBV18 to TRBJ2-7; 7 bases line up with TRBD2. After removal of 6 bases from V and 0 bases from J, the junction contained 5 bases not matched to a gene. The germline gives CDR1 KGHSH, CDR2 LQKENI. The CDR3 length is 14 residues. CDR3 nucleotides: TGTGCCAGCTCTTTTAGCGGGCCCTCCTACGAGCAGTACTTC. Translation gives CASSFSGPSYEQYF.

The gene calls are TRBV18 and TRBJ1-5; D not resolved. Germline-derived CDR1 and CDR2 are KGHSH and LQKENI. The CDR3 contains 13 residues. V shed 3 bases and J shed 3 bases, with 6 bases lying between them. The chain's CDR3 is CASSPNSNQPQHF. CDR3 DNA sequence: TGTGCCAGCTCACCCAACTCCAATCAGCCCCAGCATTTT.

The chain has TRBV28 and TRBJ1-2, with TRBD1 matching over 7 bases. The trim removed 5 bases at V and 7 bases at J, leaving 4 bases unmatched. The germline CDR1 and CDR2 sequences are MDHEN and SYDVKM. The CDR3 has 12 amino acids. CDR3 residues: CASSDRVIGYTF. The CDR3 nucleotides are TGTGCCAGCAGTGACAGGGTGATTGGCTACACCTTC.

The J gene is TRBJ2-7, the V gene TRBV7-2, with D uncertain. In germline, CDR1 is SGHTA, CDR2 FQGNSA. Trimming pared 2 bases from V and 6 bases from J, leaving 11 bases between. The CDR3 extends over 13 amino acids. CDR3 DNA: TGTGCCAGCAGCTTATCGAGGTGGTCCGAGCAGTACTTC. Amino acid sequence: CASSLSRWSEQYF.

This sequence joins TRBV28 and TRBJ2-2; 7 bases align to TRBD2. V lost 10 bases, J lost 7 bases, and 9 bases stayed unmatched. The CDR3 length is 13 residues. Germline V gene sequence: CDR1 MDHEN, CDR2 SYDVKM. The CDR3 here is CATHWREYGELFF. The DNA of the CDR3 is TGTGCCACCCACTGGCGGGAGTACGGGGAGCTGTTTTTT.

The chain joins TRBV2 to TRBJ1-1; 8 nucleotides match TRBD1. Germline V gene sequence: CDR1 SNHLY, CDR2 FYNNEI. There are 16 residues in the CDR3. V gave up 4 bases and J gave up 2 bases; unmatched junction bases: 9. CDR3 residues: CASSVRQGRPNTEAFF. CDR3 nucleotide sequence: TGTGCCAGCAGTGTACGACAGGGGCGGCCCAACACTGAAGCTTTCTTT. Full variable domain (missing parts from reference TRBV2 and TRBJ1-1): EPEVTQTPSHQVTQMGQEVILRCVPISNHLYFYWYRQILGQKVEFLVSFYNNEISEKSEIFDDQFSVERPDGSNFTLKIRSTKLEDSAMYFCASSVRQGRPNTEAFFGQGTRLTVV.

The chain has TRBV9 and TRBJ2-7; 8 positions agree with TRBD2. J lost 1 base, V lost 4 bases, and 7 bases had no gene match. This CDR3 is built from 15 residues. From germline, CDR1 is SGDLS and CDR2 YYNGEE. Here the CDR3 reads CASSPSGGKSYEQYF. In DNA form, the CDR3 reads TGTGCCAGCAGCCCCTCGGGGGGGAAATCCTACGAGCAGTACTTC.

The genes are TRBV7-2 and TRBJ2-1; 7 nucleotides match TRBD2. There are 17 residues in the CDR3. The J segment lost 4 bases and the V segment lost 0 bases, leaving 9 bases of the junction unmatched. The germline V gene has CDR1 SGHTA and CDR2 FQGNSA. DNA for the CDR3: TGTGCCAGCAGCTTAGCAGCTAGCGGAGCCTTATACAATGAGCAGTTCTTC. This translates into CASSLAASGALYNEQFF.

The table lists this clone with a count of one. The chain uses TRBV6-6 and TRBJ2-5, with 10 nucleotides matching TRBD1. Germline V gene data show CDR1 as MNHNY and CDR2 as SVGAGI (reference sequence). Losses at the gene ends were 5 bases for V and 7 bases for J; bases not matched to a gene: 13. This CDR3 region has 16 residues. The CDR3 loop reads CASSKPGQGKFVTQYF. The DNA of the CDR3 is TGTGCCAGCAGTAAGCCGGGACAGGGGAAATTCGTGACCCAGTACTTC.

V gene TRBV2 combines with J gene TRBJ1-5; D is undetermined. The CDR3 totals 17 residues. Looked up from germline, CDR1 is SNHLY and CDR2 is FYNNEI. Trimming pared 8 bases from V and 1 base from J, leaving 21 bases between. The CDR3 sequence: CASSVPRAGYSNQPQHF. DNA of the CDR3: TGTGCCAGCTCCGTGCCGCGGGCGGGATACAGCAATCAGCCCCAGCATTTT.

The rearrangement links TRBV11-3 to TRBJ2-2, with 9 bases matching TRBD2. From germline, CDR1 is SGHNT and CDR2 YENEEA. The CDR3 spans 14 residues. V shed 7 bases, J shed 5 bases, and the junction held 5 bases outside the gene matches. CDR3 sequence reads: CASKGTSLTGELFF. In DNA form, the CDR3 reads TGTGCCAGCAAAGGGACTAGCCTTACCGGGGAGCTGTTTTTT.

The chain has TRBV29-1 and TRBJ1-1; 10 positions match TRBD1. Trimming at V came to 7 bases and at J to 3 bases, leaving 11 bases not matched to a gene. Looked up from germline, CDR1 is SQVTM and CDR2 is ANQGSEA. CDR3 length: 15 amino acids. The CDR3 here is CSAEGDRGFHTEAFF. CDR3 coding DNA: TGCAGCGCCGAGGGGGACAGGGGTTTTCACACTGAAGCTTTCTTT. The full variable domain, rest sourced from reference TRBV29-1 and TRBJ1-1, is SAVISQKPSRDICQRGTSLTIQCQVDSQVTMMFWYRQQPGQSLTLIATANQGSEATYESGFVIDKFPISRPNLTFSTLTVSNMSPEDSSIYLCSAEGDRGFHTEAFFGQGTRLTVV.

The chain links TRBV5-1 to TRBJ2-3; perhaps TRBD1 as D (6 bases). Germline V gives CDR1 SGHRS, CDR2 YFSETQ. The CDR3 runs to 13 residues. Trimming cost V 4 bases and J 5 bases, with 11 bases left between them. DNA of the CDR3: TGCGCCAGCAGCGATCAGGGGAGAGATACGCAGTATTTT. The encoded protein is CASSDQGRDTQYF.

V usage is TRBV5-4 and J usage is TRBJ1-2; maybe TRBD1 (6 bases). Trimming took 3 bases from V and 0 from J, leaving 18 bases between them. Germline CDR1 SGHNT, CDR2 YYREEE (reference sequence). The length of the CDR3 is 17 residues. The CDR3 region has the DNA TGTGCCAGCAGCTCCGGGACAACCCAAAATTCTAACTATGGCTACACCTTC. This translates into CASSSGTTQNSNYGYTF.

V and J are TRBV27 and TRBJ2-2; possibly TRBD2 for D (7 bases). The ends were cut back, 2 bases at V and 3 bases at J, with 13 bases in the middle. The CDR3 is 16 amino acids. The germline CDR1 and CDR2 sequences are MNHEY and SMNVEV (reference sequence). CDR3 DNA sequence: TGTGCCAGCAGTTTACTGCGGGGGCTTTACACCGGGGAGCTGTTTTTT. This codes for CASSLLRGLYTGELFF.

The genes are TRBV11-2 and TRBJ1-2, with D possibly being TRBD1 (5 bases). The CDR3 loop spans 16 amino acids. Germline CDR1 is SGHAT and CDR2 is FQNNGV. The ends were cut back, 6 bases at V and 6 bases at J, with 23 bases in the middle. The CDR3 sequence: CASRRIGTQEGNGYTF. The CDR3 DNA follows: TGTGCCAGCAGGCGAATCGGGACTCAGGAGGGGAATGGCTACACCTTC.

This sequence joins TRBV9 and TRBJ2-3, with 8 bases identical to TRBD1. This CDR3 has 17 residues. Germline CDR1 and CDR2: SGDLS and YYNGEE. Trimming took 0 bases from V and 8 from J; bases not matched to a gene: 14. The CDR3 DNA reads TGTGCCAGCAGCGTAGCCGGACAGGGCCGGAAGGTTGGTACGCAGTATTTT. Protein product: CASSVAGQGRKVGTQYF.